This T cell receptor beta chain was captured in a study of human T cells and chemical hapten exposure. From the RACE reads, TCRdb called clonotypes with MiXCR, one entry per CDR3 protein. The sample lists 100,000 to 150,000 distinct CDR3 sequences; 8.5% to 9.5% were seen once. This CDR3 has 13 amino acids. Germline-derived CDR1 and CDR2 are SQVTM and ANQGSEA. V shed 3 bases and J 4 bases; nucleotides not matched to a gene: 4. In the case of this clonotype: What it binds is not known.

Study observations and caveats: TCRs exceeding a frequency of 1 in 1000 stayed unchanged under DPC sensitization.

Noted time point: healthy volunteer bleed at 2 weeks. RNA extraction used unfractionated whole blood as the source of total RNA. The rearrangement uses TRBV29-1 and TRBJ1-2, with 8 nucleotides matching TRBD1. Sequencing was done on a sample of whole blood. The receptor's source is a male donor in good health. Some clones in this sample may be carry-over from other donors' samples. The CDR3 nucleotides are TGCAGCGTTGAGGGACAGGAGACCTATGGCTACACCTTC. Translated: CSVEGQETYGYTF. Combining the CDR3 with reference TRBV29-1 and TRBJ1-2 gives the whole variable domain SAVISQKPSRDICQRGTSLTIQCQVDSQVTMMFWYRQQPGQSLTLIATANQGSEATYESGFVIDKFPISRPNLTFSTLTVSNMSPEDSSIYLCSVEGQETYGYTFGSGTRLTVV.